The sequence of this TCR beta chain was determined in a study of T cell changes during pregnancy in multiple sclerosis. As concerns this clone: Other DNA sequences in the sample encode the same CDR3.

CDR3 length equals 11 residues. V shed 4 bases and J 7 bases; nucleotides not matched to a gene: 0. Germline V gene data show CDR1 as SQVTM and CDR2 as ANQGSEA. Clones were read by immunoSEQ multiplex PCR, and TCRdb kept only the in-frame ones, dropping some. The data show approximately 130,000 clones, with roughly 97% seen just once and 0.44% held by the top ten. The chain links TRBV29-1 to TRBJ2-2; 7 bases are a match to TRBD2. This TCR was sampled from a female donor with multiple sclerosis, enrolled in a pregnancy study. The sequences come from peripheral blood, collected after pregnancy. CDR3 loop: CSVGEGGELFF. CDR3 nucleotide sequence: TGCAGCGTTGGGGAGGGCGGGGAGCTGTTTTTT.